This T cell receptor (beta chain) derives from a study of cytomegalovirus exposure and HLA in healthy donors. The study, taken as a whole, reports: First-cohort TCR clusters tended to co-occur in the 130 or so validation repertoires, a later analysis found. Cytomegalovirus status was reportedly diagnosed by the classifier with high sensitivity and specificity. Rare TCR sequences dominated, though some public TCRs recurred in many donors.

Donors came from a validation cohort of over a hundred subjects, distinct from the first 666-subject cohort. Points on this clone: Antigen specificity is unknown.

Method: immunoSEQ multiplex PCR; TCRdb's copy keeps in-frame clones and lacks some. The sample includes around 150,000 clones, approximately 91% of them seen just once. The CDR3 runs to 12 residues. The V end lost 1 base, the J end lost 8 bases, and 6 bases lay between the germline ends. The germline V gene has CDR1 SGHRS and CDR2 YFSETQ. Sequencing was done on a sample of PBMCs. This sequence joins TRBV5-1 and TRBJ1-4; D gene uncertain. This TCR derives from a woman between 18 and 29 years old in good health and CMV-seropositive. This CDR3 is CASSLSLEKLFF. The CDR3 nucleotides read TGCGCCAGCAGCTTGTCCTTAGAAAAACTGTTTTTT.